This TCR beta chain stems from a study of T cell repertoires in cytomegalovirus infection. Study as a whole: It was recently identified HLA-C-restricted and well-studied HLA-B-restricted CMV epitopes that the study used. It can be stated that public TCR beta signatures indicated CMV infection as well as a matching HLA type.

This clonotype occurred many times. The antigen is undetermined. The study, taken as a whole, reports: HLA-C-restricted CMV-specific TCR beta clonotypes prevailed in the ex vivo response.

From the reads, TCRdb called clonotypes with MiXCR, one entry per CDR3 protein. The sample carries 650,000 to 850,000 distinct CDR3 sequences, roughly 28% recorded once. Here the sequenced sample was cultured CD8+ T cells from PBMCs, taken from culture after CMV antigen stimulation. The clonotype originates from a human donor in good health (CMV status not recorded). Some clones in this sample may be carry-over from other donors' samples.

The CDR3 sequence is CASSLRSGGVRETQYF. The CDR3 region has the DNA TGTGCCAGCAGCTTGCGCAGCGGGGGGGTTAGAGAGACCCAGTACTTC. The chain combines TRBV7-8 with TRBJ2-5; 10 bases fit TRBD2. Germline V gives CDR1 SGHVS, CDR2 FQNEAQ. The CDR3 is 16 amino acids. After removal of 3 bases from V and 4 bases from J, the junction contained 8 bases not matched to a gene. The entire variable domain, with the rest obtained from reference TRBV7-8 and TRBJ2-5, is as follows: GAGVSQSPRYKVAKRGQDVALRCDPISGHVSLFWYQQALGQGPEFLTYFQNEAQLDKSGLPSDRFFAERPEGSVSTLKIQRTQQEDSAVYLCASSLRSGGVRETQYFGPGTRLLVL.